A single T cell receptor (beta chain) is shown here with its context. Its cognate antigen is unknown. For TCR beta, cDNA was produced by 5'RACE template switching with UMIs. TCRdb re-called the 5' RACE reads and catalogs CDR3 proteins one per entry, DNA excluded. This table lists about 150,000 distinct CDR3 sequences. This record belongs to a study of T cells expressing NK-cell markers. Whole-study findings and limits: The CD3+CD56-NKG2C+ fraction was also led by these clonotypes in a handful of donors.

This CDR3 spans 13 amino acids. Germline CDR1 reads SGHDN; CDR2 reads FVKESK. What was sequenced was blood T cells: a sorted CD56 or NKG2C T cell subset, CD4+ or CD8+ T cells, or bulk PBMC T cells (not recorded which). This sequence originates from a woman in her forties or fifties in good health. The chain uses TRBV14 and TRBJ2-3. The CDR3 loop is CASSLTRPDTQYF.